This T cell receptor (beta chain) was recovered during a study of T cell changes during pregnancy in multiple sclerosis. This CDR3 has 14 amino acids. Trimming stripped 0 bases from V and 4 bases from J, with 7 bases between. Germline assignment: CDR1 MNHEY and CDR2 SMNVEV (reference sequence). The table came from immunoSEQ multiplex PCR; TCRdb's copy has only in-frame clones and leaves some out. The data show fewer than 75,000 clones, approximately 91% seen once. The sequence was collected from a female donor with multiple sclerosis, enrolled in a pregnancy study. The rearrangement uses TRBV27 and TRBJ2-1; no clear D. The input for sequencing was peripheral blood, taken in the second trimester of pregnancy. CDR3 nucleotide sequence: TGTGCCAGCAGTTTATCTGGCCCGTACAATGAGCAGTTCTTC. It specifies CASSLSGPYNEQFF.